The 9 T cell receptor beta chains listed next were all sequenced from one sample in a study of blood T cell repertoires in COVID-19. Data came from immunoSEQ multiplex PCR; TCRdb stores just in-frame clones and leaves some out. The sample holds fewer than 350,000 clones; roughly 85% are singletons and the top ten take about 2.7%. What was sequenced was PBMCs or T cells enriched from blood (not recorded which). The receptors shown here come from a woman between 50 and 59 years old who had recovered from COVID-19.

The chain combines TRBV11-2 with TRBJ1-6; D is ambiguous. The V gene lost 3 bases and the J gene lost 8 bases, with 17 bases spanning the gap. From germline, CDR1 is SGHAT and CDR2 FQNNGV. The CDR3 runs 16 residues. The CDR3 coding sequence is TGTGCCAGCAGCTTGAATCCGCCCACTTTACATTCACCCCTCCACTTT. Its translation: CASSLNPPTLHSPLHF.

The chain recombines TRBV7-9 with TRBJ1-2; 9 bases align to TRBD1. V was clipped by 5 bases and J by 3 bases; unmatched bases: 10. The CDR3 spans 16 residues. The germline V gene has CDR1 SEHNR and CDR2 FQNEAQ (reference sequence). CDR3 nucleotide sequence: TGTGCCAGCAGCCGGACAGGGGTCCCGAGCGACTATGGCTACACCTTC. Amino acids: CASSRTGVPSDYGYTF.

The chain couples TRBV18 to TRBJ1-6; 8 positions match TRBD1. In germline, CDR1 is KGHSH, CDR2 LQKENI. The CDR3 extends over 16 amino acids. Germline trimming cut 5 bases from V and 7 bases from J; bases unmatched to any gene: 10. CDR3 sequence: CASSEYRGGRNSPLHF. CDR3 in DNA: TGTGCCAGCTCAGAGTACAGGGGGGGACGGAATTCACCCCTCCACTTT.

The chain uses TRBV7-8 and TRBJ1-4; D ambiguous. CDR3 length: 15 amino acids. CDR1 and CDR2 from the germline V gene are SGHVS and FQNEAQ. Between the trimmed V and J ends, which lost 4 bases and 7 bases, there was a span of 16 bases. For the CDR3, the DNA is TGTGCCAGCAGCTCCCGGAGTGCCGTCGGTGAAAAACTGTTTTTT. Protein product: CASSSRSAVGEKLFF. The full variable domain, in which reference TRBV7-8 and TRBJ1-4 provide the parts outside the CDR3, is GAGVSQSPRYKVAKRGQDVALRCDPISGHVSLFWYQQALGQGPEFLTYFQNEAQLDKSGLPSDRFFAERPEGSVSTLKIQRTQQEDSAVYLCASSSRSAVGEKLFFGSGTQLSVL.

The rearrangement joins TRBV19 to TRBJ1-5; D unresolved. V lost 6 bases to trimming and J lost 7 bases, with 10 bases between them. CDR1 and CDR2 from the germline V gene are LNHDA and SQIVND (reference sequence). This CDR3 is 12 amino acids long. CDR3 sequence reads: CASSYINQPQHF. CDR3 DNA: TGTGCCAGTAGCTATATCAACCAGCCCCAGCATTTT.

This chain uses TRBV6-5 with TRBJ2-7, with D possibly matching TRBD2 (5 bases). Trimming shortened V by 1 base and J by 2 bases, and 15 bases separated the two germline ends. Germline CDR1 and CDR2: MNHEY and SVGAGI. This CDR3 is built from 16 residues. CDR3 in DNA: TGTGCCAGCAGTTACTTAGTTGCGGGCAGCCCCTACGAGCAGTACTTC. This encodes CASSYLVAGSPYEQYF.

The chain is built from TRBV25-1 and TRBJ2-2; TRBD1 is a possible D gene (5 bases). The germline V gene encodes CDR1 MGHDK and CDR2 SYGVNS. Trimming left V 7 bases short and J 3 bases short, with 9 bases between. CDR3 length: 13 amino acids. Here the CDR3 DNA reads TGTGCCAGCAAACAGGCGTACACCGGGGAGCTGTTTTTT. It is translated as CASKQAYTGELFF.

The chain couples TRBV11-2 to TRBJ2-5; 8 bases match TRBD2. Germline CDR1 SGHAT, CDR2 FQNNGV. There are 17 residues in the CDR3. J was trimmed by 5 bases and V by 0 bases; bases with no gene match: 11. CDR3 sequence (DNA): TGTGCCAGCAGCTTAGATCGGTACGGGAGGGCCTTGGAGACCCAGTACTTC. Translated, it gives CASSLDRYGRALETQYF.

The chain is built from TRBV5-5 and TRBJ2-7; D is unresolved. The length of the CDR3 is 12 residues. Between the trimmed V and J ends, which lost 0 bases and 3 bases, there was a span of 4 bases. Germline CDR1 SGHKS, CDR2 YYEKEE (reference sequence). This CDR3 reads CASSLGGYEQYF. The CDR3 DNA sequence: TGTGCCAGCAGCTTGGGAGGCTACGAGCAGTACTTC.